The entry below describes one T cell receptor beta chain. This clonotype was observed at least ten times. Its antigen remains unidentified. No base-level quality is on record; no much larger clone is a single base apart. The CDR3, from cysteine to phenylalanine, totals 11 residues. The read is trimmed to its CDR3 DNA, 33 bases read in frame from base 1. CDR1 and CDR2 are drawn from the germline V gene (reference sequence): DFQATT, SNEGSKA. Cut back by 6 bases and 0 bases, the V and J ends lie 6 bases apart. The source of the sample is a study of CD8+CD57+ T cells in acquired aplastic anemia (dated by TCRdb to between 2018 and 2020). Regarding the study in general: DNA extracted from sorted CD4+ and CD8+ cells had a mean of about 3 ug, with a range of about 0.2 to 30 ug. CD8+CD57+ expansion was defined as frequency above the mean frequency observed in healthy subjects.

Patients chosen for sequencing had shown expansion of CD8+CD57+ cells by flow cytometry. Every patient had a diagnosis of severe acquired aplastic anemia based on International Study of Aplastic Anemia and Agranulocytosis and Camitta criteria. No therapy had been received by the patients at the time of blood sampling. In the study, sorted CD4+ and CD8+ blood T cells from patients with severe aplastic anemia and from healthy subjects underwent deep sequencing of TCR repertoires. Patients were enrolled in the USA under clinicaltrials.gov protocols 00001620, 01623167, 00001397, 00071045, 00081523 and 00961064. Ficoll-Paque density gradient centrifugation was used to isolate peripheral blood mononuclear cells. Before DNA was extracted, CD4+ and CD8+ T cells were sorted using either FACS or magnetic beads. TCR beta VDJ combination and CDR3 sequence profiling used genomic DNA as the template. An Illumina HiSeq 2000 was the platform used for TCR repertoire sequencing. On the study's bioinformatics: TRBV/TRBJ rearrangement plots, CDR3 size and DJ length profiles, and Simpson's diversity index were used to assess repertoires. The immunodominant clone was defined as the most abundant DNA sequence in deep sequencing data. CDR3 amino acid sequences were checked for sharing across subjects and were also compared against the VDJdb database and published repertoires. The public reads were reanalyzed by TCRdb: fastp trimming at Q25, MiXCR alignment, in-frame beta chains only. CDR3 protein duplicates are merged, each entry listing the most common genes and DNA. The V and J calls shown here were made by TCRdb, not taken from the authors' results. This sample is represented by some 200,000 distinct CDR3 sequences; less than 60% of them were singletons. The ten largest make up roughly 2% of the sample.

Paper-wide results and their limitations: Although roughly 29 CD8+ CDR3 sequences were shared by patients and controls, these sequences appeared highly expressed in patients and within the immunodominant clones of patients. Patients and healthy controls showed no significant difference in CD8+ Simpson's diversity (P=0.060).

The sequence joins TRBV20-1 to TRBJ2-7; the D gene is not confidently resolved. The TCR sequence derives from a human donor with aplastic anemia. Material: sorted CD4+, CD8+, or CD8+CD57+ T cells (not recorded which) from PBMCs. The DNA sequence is TGCAGTGCCAGTCGCTCCTACGAGCAGTACTTC. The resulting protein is CSASRSYEQYF.